This T cell receptor beta chain was documented in a study of shared clonotypes between healthy human individuals. Libraries were prepared by immunoSEQ multiplex PCR; TCRdb keeps only in-frame clonotypes and omits some of them. The sample consists of hundreds of thousands of clones, 95% to 97% of them appearing once. V dropped 4 bases and J dropped 3; count of bases not matched to a gene: 8. Germline assignment: CDR1 WSHSY and CDR2 SAAADI. The CDR3 extends over 15 amino acids. CD45RO-negative, CCR7-selected cells formed the naive CD8 fraction, which excluded terminally differentiated effector memory CD45RA+ cells.

Sequencing was carried out using naive CD8+ T cells sorted from blood. V gene TRBV10-2 combines with J gene TRBJ2-7; TRBD2 matches 8 bases. The receptor's source is a woman in her twenties or thirties in good health. The CDR3 is CASSADSGRFYEQYF. DNA of the CDR3: TGCGCCAGCAGTGCAGACAGCGGGAGATTCTACGAGCAGTACTTC.